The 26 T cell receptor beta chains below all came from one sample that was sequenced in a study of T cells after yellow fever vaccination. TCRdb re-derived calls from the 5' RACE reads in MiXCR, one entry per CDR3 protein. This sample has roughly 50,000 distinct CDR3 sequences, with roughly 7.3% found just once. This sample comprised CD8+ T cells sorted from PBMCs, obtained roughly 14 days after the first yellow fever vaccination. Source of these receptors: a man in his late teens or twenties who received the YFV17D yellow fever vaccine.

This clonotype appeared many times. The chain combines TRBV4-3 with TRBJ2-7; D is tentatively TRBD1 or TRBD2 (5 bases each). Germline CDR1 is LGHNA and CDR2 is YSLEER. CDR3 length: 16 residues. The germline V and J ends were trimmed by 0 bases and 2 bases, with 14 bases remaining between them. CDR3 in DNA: TGCGCCAGCAGCCAAGATTGGCAGGGACCCGCCTACGAGCAGTACTTC. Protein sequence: CASSQDWQGPAYEQYF.

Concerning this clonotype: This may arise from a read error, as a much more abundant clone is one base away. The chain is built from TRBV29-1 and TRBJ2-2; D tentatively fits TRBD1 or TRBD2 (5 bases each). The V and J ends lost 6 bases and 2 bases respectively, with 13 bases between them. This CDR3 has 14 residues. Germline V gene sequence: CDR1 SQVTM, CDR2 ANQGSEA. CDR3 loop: CSVEVGANTGELFF. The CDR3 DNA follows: TGCAGCGTGGAGGTAGGGGCAAACACCGGGGAGCTGTTTTTT.

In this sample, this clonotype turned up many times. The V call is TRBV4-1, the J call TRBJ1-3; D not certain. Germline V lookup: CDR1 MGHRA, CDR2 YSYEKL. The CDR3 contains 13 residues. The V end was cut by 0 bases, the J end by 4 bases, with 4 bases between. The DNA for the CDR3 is TGCGCCAGCAGCCAAGAGAGGGGAAACACCATATATTTT. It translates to CASSQERGNTIYF.

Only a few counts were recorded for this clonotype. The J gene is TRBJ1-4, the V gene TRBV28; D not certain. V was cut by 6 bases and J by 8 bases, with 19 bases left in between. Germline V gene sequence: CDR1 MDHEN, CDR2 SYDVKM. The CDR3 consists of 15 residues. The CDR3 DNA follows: TGTGCCAGCAGCCCCGCGTGGCTTCGGAGCGAAAAACTGTTTTTT. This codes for CASSPAWLRSEKLFF.

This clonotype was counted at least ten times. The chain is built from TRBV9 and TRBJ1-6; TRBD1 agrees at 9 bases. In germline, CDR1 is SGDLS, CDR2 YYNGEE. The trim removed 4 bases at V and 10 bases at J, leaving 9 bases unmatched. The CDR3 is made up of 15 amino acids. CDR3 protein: CASSLGTGTGSPLHF. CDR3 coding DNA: TGTGCCAGCAGCCTCGGGACAGGGACGGGCTCACCCCTCCACTTT.

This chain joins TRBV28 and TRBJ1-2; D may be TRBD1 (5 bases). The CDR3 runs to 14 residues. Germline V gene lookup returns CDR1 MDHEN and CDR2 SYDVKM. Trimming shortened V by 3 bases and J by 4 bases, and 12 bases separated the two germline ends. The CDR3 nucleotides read TGTGCCAGCAGTTTGAGGGACGGCACCTATGGCTACACCTTC. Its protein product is CASSLRDGTYGYTF.

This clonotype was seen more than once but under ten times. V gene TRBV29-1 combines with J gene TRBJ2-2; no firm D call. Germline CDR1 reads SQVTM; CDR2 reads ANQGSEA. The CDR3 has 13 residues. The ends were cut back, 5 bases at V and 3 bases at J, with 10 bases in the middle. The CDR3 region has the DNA TGCAGCGTTTCGGCGGAAGACACCGGGGAGCTGTTTTTT. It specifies CSVSAEDTGELFF.

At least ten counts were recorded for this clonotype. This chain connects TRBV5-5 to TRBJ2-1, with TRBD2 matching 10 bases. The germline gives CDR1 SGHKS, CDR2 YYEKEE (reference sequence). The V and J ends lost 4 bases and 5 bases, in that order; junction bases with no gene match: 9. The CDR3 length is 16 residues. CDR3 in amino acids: CASSVKAGGRDNEQFF. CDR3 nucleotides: TGTGCCAGCAGCGTAAAAGCGGGGGGGCGGGACAATGAGCAGTTCTTC.

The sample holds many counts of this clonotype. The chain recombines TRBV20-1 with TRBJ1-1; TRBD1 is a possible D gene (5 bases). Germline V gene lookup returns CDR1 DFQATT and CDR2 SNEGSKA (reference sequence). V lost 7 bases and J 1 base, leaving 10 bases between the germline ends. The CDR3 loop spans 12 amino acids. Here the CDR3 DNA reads TGCAGTGTTCTCCAGGGGAACACTGAAGCTTTCTTT. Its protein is CSVLQGNTEAFF.

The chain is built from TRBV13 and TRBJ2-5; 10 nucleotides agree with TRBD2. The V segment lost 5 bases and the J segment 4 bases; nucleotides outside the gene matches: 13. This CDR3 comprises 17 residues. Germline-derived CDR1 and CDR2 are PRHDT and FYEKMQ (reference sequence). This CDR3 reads CASSTRLAGALRETQYF. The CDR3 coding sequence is TGTGCCAGCAGCACGAGGCTAGCGGGGGCCCTTCGAGAGACCCAGTACTTC.

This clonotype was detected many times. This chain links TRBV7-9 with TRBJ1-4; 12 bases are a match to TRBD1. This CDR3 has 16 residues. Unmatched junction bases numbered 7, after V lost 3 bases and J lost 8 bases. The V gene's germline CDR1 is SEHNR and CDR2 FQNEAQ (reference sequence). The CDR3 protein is CASSLPTGTGGEKLFF. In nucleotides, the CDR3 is TGTGCCAGCAGCTTGCCGACCGGGACAGGGGGCGAAAAACTGTTTTTT.

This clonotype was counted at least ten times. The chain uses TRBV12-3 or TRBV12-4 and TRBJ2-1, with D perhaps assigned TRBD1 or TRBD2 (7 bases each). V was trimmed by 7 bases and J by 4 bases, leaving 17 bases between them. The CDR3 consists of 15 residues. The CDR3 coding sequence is TGTGCCAGCATCCCAGGGGGGGCGCGGTACAATGAGCAGTTCTTC. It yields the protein CASIPGGARYNEQFF.

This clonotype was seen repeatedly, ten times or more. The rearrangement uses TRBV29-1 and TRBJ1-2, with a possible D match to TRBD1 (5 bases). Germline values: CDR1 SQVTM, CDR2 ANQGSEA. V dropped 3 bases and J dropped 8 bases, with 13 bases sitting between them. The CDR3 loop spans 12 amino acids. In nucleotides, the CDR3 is TGCAGCGTTGATCCTGGGACGGTGGGCTACACCTTC. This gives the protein CSVDPGTVGYTF.

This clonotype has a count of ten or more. CDR3: CASSRDRGKNTEAFF. CDR3 coding DNA: TGCGCCAGCAGCCGGGACAGGGGAAAGAACACTGAAGCTTTCTTT. The rearrangement links TRBV5-1 to TRBJ1-1; TRBD1 aligns across 10 bases. CDR3 length: 15 residues. From germline, CDR1 is SGHRS and CDR2 YFSETQ. V was clipped by 4 bases and J by 1 base; unmatched bases: 4.

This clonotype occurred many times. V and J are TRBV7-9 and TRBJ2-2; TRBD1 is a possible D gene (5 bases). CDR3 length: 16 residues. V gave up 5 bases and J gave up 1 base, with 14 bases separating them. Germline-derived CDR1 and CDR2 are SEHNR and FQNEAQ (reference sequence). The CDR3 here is CASSGAGAQNTGELFF. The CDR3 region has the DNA TGTGCCAGCAGCGGGGCCGGAGCACAGAACACCGGGGAGCTGTTTTTT.

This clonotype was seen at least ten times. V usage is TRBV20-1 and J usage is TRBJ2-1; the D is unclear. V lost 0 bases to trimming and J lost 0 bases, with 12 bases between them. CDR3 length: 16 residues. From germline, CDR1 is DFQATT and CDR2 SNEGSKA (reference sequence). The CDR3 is CSARDRRVGSYNEQFF. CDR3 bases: TGCAGTGCTAGAGACCGCCGGGTCGGCTCCTACAATGAGCAGTTCTTC.

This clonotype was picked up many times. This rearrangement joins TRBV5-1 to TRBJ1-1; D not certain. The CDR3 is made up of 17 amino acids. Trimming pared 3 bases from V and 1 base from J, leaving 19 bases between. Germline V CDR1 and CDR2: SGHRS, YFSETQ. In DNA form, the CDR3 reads TGCGCCAGCAGCTCCCTTCGATCTGGGCCCGCGAACACTGAAGCTTTCTTT. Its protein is CASSSLRSGPANTEAFF.

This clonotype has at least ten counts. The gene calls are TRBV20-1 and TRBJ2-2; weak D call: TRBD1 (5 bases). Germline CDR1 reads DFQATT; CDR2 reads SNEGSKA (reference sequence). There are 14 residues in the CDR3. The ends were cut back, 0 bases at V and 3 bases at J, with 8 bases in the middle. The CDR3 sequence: CSARDKGDTGELFF. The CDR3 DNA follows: TGCAGTGCTAGAGATAAAGGGGACACCGGGGAGCTGTTTTTT.

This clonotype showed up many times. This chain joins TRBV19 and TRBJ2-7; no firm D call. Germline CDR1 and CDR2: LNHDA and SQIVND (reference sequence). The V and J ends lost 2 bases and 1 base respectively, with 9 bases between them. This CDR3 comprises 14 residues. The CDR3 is CASSIQGLSYEQYF. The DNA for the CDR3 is TGTGCCAGTAGTATACAAGGGCTATCCTACGAGCAGTACTTC.

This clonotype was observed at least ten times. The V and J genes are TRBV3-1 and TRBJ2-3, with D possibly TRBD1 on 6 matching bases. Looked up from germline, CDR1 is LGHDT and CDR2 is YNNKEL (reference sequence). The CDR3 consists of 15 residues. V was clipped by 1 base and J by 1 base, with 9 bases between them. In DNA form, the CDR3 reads TGTGCCAGCAGCCAAGGGACAGCACGCACAGATACGCAGTATTTT. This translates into CASSQGTARTDTQYF.

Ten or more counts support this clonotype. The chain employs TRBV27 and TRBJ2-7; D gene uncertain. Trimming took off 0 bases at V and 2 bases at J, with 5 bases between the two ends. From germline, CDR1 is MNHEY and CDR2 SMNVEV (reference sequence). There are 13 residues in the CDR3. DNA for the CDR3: TGTGCCAGCAGTTTATCGTCCGCCTACGAGCAGTACTTC. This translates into CASSLSSAYEQYF.

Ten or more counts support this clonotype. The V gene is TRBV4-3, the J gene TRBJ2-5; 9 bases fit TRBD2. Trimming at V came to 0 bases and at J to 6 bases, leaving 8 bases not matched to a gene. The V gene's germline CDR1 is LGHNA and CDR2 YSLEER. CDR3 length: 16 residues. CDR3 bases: TGCGCCAGCAGCCAAGAATCCAGCGGGGGGAGAAAGACCCAGTACTTC. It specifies CASSQESSGGRKTQYF.

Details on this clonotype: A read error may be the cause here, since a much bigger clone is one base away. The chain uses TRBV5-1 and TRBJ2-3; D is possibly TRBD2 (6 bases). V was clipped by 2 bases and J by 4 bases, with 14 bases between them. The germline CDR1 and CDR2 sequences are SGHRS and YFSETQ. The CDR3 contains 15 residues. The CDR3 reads CASSFVRDLSDTQYF. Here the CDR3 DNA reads TGCGCCAGCAGCTTTGTTCGGGACTTGTCAGATACGCAGTATTTT.

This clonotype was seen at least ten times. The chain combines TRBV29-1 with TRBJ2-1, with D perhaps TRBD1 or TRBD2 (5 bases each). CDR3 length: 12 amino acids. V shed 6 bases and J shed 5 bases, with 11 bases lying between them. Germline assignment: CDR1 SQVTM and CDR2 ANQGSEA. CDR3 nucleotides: TGCAGCGTGTGGGACGCCAACAATGAGCAGTTCTTC. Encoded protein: CSVWDANNEQFF.

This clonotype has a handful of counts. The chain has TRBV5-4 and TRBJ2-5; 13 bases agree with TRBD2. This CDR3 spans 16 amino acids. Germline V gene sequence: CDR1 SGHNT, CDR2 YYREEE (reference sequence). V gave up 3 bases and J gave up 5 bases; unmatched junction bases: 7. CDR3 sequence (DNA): TGTGCCAGCAGCTCCGGGACTAGCGGGGCGGGGGAGACCCAGTACTTC. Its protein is CASSSGTSGAGETQYF. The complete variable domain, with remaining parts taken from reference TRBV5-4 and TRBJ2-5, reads ETGVTQSPTHLIKTRGQQVTLRCSSQSGHNTVSWYQQALGQGPQFIFQYYREEENGRGNFPPRFSGLQFPNYSSELNVNALELDDSALYLCASSSGTSGAGETQYFGPGTRLLVL.

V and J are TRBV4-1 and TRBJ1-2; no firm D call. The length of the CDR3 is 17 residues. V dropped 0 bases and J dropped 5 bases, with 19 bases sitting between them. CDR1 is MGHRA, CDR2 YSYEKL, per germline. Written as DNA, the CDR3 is TGCGCCAGCAGCCAAGAATCGTTGGATCTTGGTATATATGGCTACACCTTC. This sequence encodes CASSQESLDLGIYGYTF.